A single TCR beta chain is shown here with its context. The source of the sample is a study of control samples from healthy donors and cancer patients. Clones were sequenced by immunoSEQ multiplex PCR, and TCRdb holds only the in-frame ones, with some missing. The repertoire consists of fewer than 200,000 clones, with just under 95% occurring once and the leading ten covering more than 1.4%. Germline V gene lookup returns CDR1 KGHSH and CDR2 LQKENI. V shed 3 bases and J shed 5 bases, with 13 bases lying between them. The CDR3 loop spans 15 amino acids. V and J are TRBV18 and TRBJ1-4; D gene uncertain. Sequencing was performed on blood. The sequence was obtained from a man aged 18 to 29 in good health. This CDR3 is CASSPPGQLNEKLFF. CDR3 nucleotides: TGTGCCAGCTCACCTCCCGGGCAGCTGAATGAAAAACTGTTTTTT.